This T cell receptor (beta chain) was identified during a study of T cells after yellow fever vaccination. It was through 5'RACE template switching that TCR cDNA was made, with a universal primer site and UMIs added. MiXCR was run by TCRdb on the 5' RACE reads, yielding one entry per CDR3 protein. Of approximately 120,000 distinct CDR3 sequences listed, under 9% are singletons. The CDR3 runs to 20 residues. Germline V gives CDR1 SGHDT, CDR2 YYEEEE. V dropped 2 bases and J dropped 2; count of bases not matched to a gene: 17. The receptor was derived from a young man who received the YFV17D yellow fever vaccine. The genes are TRBV5-6 and TRBJ2-3; 10 positions agree with TRBD2. Sequences were derived from CD8+ T cells sorted from PBMCs, sampled on the day of the yellow fever booster vaccination. Here the CDR3 reads CASSFSVPDIAGGHTDTQYF. The CDR3 nucleotides are TGTGCCAGCAGCTTTTCTGTCCCTGACATAGCGGGGGGCCACACAGATACGCAGTATTTT.